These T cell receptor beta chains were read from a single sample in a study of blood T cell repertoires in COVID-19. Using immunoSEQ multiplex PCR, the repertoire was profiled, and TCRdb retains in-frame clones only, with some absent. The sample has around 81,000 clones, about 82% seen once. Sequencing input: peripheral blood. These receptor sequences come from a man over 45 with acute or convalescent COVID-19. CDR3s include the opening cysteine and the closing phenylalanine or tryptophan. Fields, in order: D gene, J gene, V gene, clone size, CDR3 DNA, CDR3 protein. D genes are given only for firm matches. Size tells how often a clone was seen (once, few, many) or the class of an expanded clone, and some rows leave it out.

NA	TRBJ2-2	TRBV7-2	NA	TGTGCCAGCAGCTCGCGGGACCGAACGAACACCGGGGAGCTGTTTTTT	CASSSRDRTNTGELFF
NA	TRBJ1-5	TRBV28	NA	TGTGCCAGCAGTATTACAGGCGGGGTAAGCAATCAGCCCCAGCATTTT	CASSITGGVSNQPQHF
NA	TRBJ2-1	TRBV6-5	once	TGTGCCAGCAGTTTCCTAGCAGTCCTCAATGAGCAGTTCTTC	CASSFLAVLNEQFF
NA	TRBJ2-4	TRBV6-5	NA	TGTGCCAGCAGTCACCCAGCCGGGTCTAAAAACATTCAGTACTTC	CASSHPAGSKNIQYF
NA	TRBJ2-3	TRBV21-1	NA	TGTGCCAGCAGCGAAACAGGGGTTGACGTTACAGATACGCAGTATTTT	CASSETGVDVTDTQYF
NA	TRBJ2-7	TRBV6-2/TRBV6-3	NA	TGTGCCAGCAGTGGCTGGACTGCCCTCGACGAGCAGTACTTC	CASSGWTALDEQYF
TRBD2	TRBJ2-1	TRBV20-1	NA	TGCAGTGCTAGTGAGCCAAAAGGACTAGCGTACAATGAGCAGTTCTTC	CSASEPKGLAYNEQFF
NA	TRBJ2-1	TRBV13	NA	TGTGCCAGCAGCTTAGGCGGGGGGCGGCGCCCAAACAATGAGCAGTTCTTC	CASSLGGGRRPNNEQFF
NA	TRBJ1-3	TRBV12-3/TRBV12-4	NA	TGTGCCAGCAGCCACCGGGAGGACCACTTT	CASSHREDHF
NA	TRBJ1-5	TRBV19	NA	TGTGCCAGTAGTACCACCGGGATTAGCAATCAGCCCCAGCATTTT	CASSTTGISNQPQHF
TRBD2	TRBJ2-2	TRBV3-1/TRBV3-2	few	TGTGCCAGCAGCCAGAGGACTAGCGGCCAAAGGTACGCCGGGGAGCTGTTTTTT	CASSQRTSGQRYAGELFF
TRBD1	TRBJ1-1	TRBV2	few	TGTGCCAGCAGTTTACAGGGGATGAACACTGAAGCTTTCTTT	CASSLQGMNTEAFF
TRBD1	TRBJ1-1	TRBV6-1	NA	TGTGCCAGCAGTACCCAGGGGGCCGGGACTGAAGCTTTCTTT	CASSTQGAGTEAFF
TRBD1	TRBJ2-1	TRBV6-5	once	TGTGCCAGCAGCCGTGGACAGGGTGATGAGCAGTTCTTC	CASSRGQGDEQFF
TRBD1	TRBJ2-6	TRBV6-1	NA	TGTGCCAGCAGTGAAAATTATTCGGCAGGGGGCGTTGGGGCCAACGTCCTGACTTTC	CASSENYSAGGVGANVLTF
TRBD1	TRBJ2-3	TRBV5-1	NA	TGCGCCAGCAGCGCGGGACAGGGGAGTAGGACAGATACGCAGTATTTT	CASSAGQGSRTDTQYF
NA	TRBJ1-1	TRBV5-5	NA	TGTGCCAGCAGCCCGACTAGCACTGAAGCTTTCTTT	CASSPTSTEAFF
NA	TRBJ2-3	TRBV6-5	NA	TGTGCCAGCAGTCCAGGACACACAAGCACAGATACGCAGTATTTT	CASSPGHTSTDTQYF
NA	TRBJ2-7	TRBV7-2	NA	TGTGCCAGCAGCTTAGCGGGGGGAACCTACGAGCAGTACTTC	CASSLAGGTYEQYF
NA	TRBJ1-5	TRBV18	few	TGTGCCAGCTCACCAGACGGGAATCAGCCCCAGCATTTT	CASSPDGNQPQHF
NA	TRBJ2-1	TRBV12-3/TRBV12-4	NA	TGTGCCAGCAGTGGCAGACTTGAGCAGTTCTTC	CASSGRLEQFF
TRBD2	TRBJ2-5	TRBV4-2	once	TGTGCCAGCAGTGAATACGCGGGGACTAGCGGGCAAGAGACCCAGTACTTC	CASSEYAGTSGQETQYF
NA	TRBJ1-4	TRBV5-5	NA	TGTGCCAGCAGCAACACACTCGGGGGAGCAACTAATGAAAAACTGTTTTTT	CASSNTLGGATNEKLFF
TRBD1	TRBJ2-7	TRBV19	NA	TGTGCCAGTAGTATTCCAGGGACAGGTCTCTACGAGCAGTACTTC	CASSIPGTGLYEQYF
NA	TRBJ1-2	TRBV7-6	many	TGTGCCAGCAGCTTAGACACCAGGGGCCGACTGAGATTCTATGGCTACACCTTC	CASSLDTRGRLRFYGYTF
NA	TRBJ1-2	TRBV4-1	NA	TGCGCCAGCAGCCACGGCGCCGCGGACTTTGGCTACACCTTC	CASSHGAADFGYTF
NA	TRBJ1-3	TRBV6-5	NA	TGTGCCAGCAGTTACAGGGGTGGCTCTGGAAACACCATATATTTT	CASSYRGGSGNTIYF
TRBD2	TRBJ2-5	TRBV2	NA	TGTGCCAGCAGACTCAGCGGGGGCGTACAAGAGACCCAGTACTTC	CASRLSGGVQETQYF
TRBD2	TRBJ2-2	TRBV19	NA	TGTGCCAGTCGCGGGGGACTAGCGCAAACCGGGGAGCTGTTTTTT	CASRGGLAQTGELFF
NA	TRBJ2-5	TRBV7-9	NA	TGTGCCAGCAGCCCCCAAGGGAGAGAGACCCAGTACTTC	CASSPQGRETQYF
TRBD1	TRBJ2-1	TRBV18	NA	TGTGCCAGCTCACCACCCTCCGGGACAGGGGACGGTGAGCAGTTCTTC	CASSPPSGTGDGEQFF
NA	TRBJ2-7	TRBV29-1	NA	TGCAGCGTTACCCCAGCTAGCTCCTACGAGCAGTACTTC	CSVTPASSYEQYF
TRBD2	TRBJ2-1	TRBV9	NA	TGTGCCAGCAGCTCCCGGACTAGCGGGATCCGCAATGAGCAGTTCTTC	CASSSRTSGIRNEQFF
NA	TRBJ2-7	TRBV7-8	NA	TGTGCCAGCAGCTTAACGGTCGAGCAGTACTTC	CASSLTVEQYF
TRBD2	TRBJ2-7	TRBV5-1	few	TGCGCCAGCACTTTGGGCGCGGGGGTTGACGAGCAGTACTTC	CASTLGAGVDEQYF
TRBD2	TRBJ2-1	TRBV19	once	TGTGCCAGTAGTATTGAGGGAGCGGGGAATGAGCAGTTCTTC	CASSIEGAGNEQFF
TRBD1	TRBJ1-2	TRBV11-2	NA	TGTGCCAGCAGCTTAGAGACAGGGTCCGGAGGAGGCTACACCTTC	CASSLETGSGGGYTF
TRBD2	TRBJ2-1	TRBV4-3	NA	TGCGCCAGCAGCCAACCGGGACTACCGAGCTCCTACAATGAGCAGTTCTTC	CASSQPGLPSSYNEQFF
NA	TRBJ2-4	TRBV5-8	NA	TGTGCCAGCACCTTCAGGGATAAGGGAAACATTCAGTACTTC	CASTFRDKGNIQYF
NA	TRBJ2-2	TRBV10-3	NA	TGTGCCATCAGTGAGACAGGCACCGGGGAGCTGTTTTTT	CAISETGTGELFF
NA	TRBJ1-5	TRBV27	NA	TGTGCCAGCAGTTTTGTACTGGGGACTCAAGTCAATCAGCCCCAGCATTTT	CASSFVLGTQVNQPQHF
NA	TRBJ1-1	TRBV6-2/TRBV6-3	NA	TGTGCCAGCAGTTACTCGAGGACTGAAGCTTTCTTT	CASSYSRTEAFF
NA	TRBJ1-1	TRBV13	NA	TGTGCCAGCAGCTTAGGTCGGGGTCGGGGCACTGAAGCTTTCTTT	CASSLGRGRGTEAFF
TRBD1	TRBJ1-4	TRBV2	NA	TGTGCCAGCCGCTATCAGACAGGGAGCTACGGAAAACTGTTTTTT	CASRYQTGSYGKLFF
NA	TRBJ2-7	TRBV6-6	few	TGTGCCAGCGGCGGGCCGGCGGGGCAGTACTTC	CASGGPAGQYF
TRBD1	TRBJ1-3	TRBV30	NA	TGTGCCGGGGGACAGGGTGGAAACACCATATATTTT	CAGGQGGNTIYF
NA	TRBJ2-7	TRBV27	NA	TGTGCCAGCAGTTTAGGTTGGGGGCGCTCCGAGCAGTACTTC	CASSLGWGRSEQYF
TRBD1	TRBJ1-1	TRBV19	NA	TGTGCCAGTACCGGGACGTCAGGGGGGTGGAACACTGAAGCTTTCTTT	CASTGTSGGWNTEAFF
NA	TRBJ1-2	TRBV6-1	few	TGTGCCAGCAGTGACGGGGTTAACTATGGCTACACCTTC	CASSDGVNYGYTF
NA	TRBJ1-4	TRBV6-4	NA	TGTGCCAGCAGTCCCGGGGTCGGTGAAAAACTGTTTTTT	CASSPGVGEKLFF
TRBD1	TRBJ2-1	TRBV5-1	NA	TGCGCCAGCAGCCCCGGACAGGGGTTCGATGAGCAGTTCTTC	CASSPGQGFDEQFF
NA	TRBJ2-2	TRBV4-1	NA	TGCGCCAGCAGCCAAGATCGGGGATACACCGGGGAGCTGTTTTTT	CASSQDRGYTGELFF
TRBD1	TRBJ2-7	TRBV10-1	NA	TGCGCCAGCAGTGATTTGACAGGGGGCTACGAGCAGTACTTC	CASSDLTGGYEQYF
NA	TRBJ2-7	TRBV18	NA	TGTGCCAGCTCACCATCCAGGGACTACGAGCAGTACTTC	CASSPSRDYEQYF
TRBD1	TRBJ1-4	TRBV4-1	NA	TGCGCCAGCAGCCAACCCGGACAGGGAACTAATGAAAAACTGTTTTTT	CASSQPGQGTNEKLFF
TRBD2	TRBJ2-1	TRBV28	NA	TGTGCCAGCAGTCGCAGGACTAGCTCCTACAATGAGCAGTTCTTC	CASSRRTSSYNEQFF
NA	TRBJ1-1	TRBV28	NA	TGTGCCAGCAGTCCGCCCCGGGAGAACACTGAAGCTTTCTTT	CASSPPRENTEAFF